This entry is about one T cell receptor beta chain. What it binds is unknown. Unique molecular identifiers were used to barcode this TCRbeta library. TCRdb itself ran the PCR reads through MiXCR, one entry per CDR3 protein. This sample yields fewer than 500,000 distinct CDR3 sequences, of which over 40% are seen a single time; 27% belongs to the top ten. This sample is part of a study of T-cell reconstitution after alpha-beta-depleted transplantation in children. V was trimmed by 2 bases and J by 4 bases, leaving 8 bases between them. Germline V lookup: CDR1 MDHEN, CDR2 SYDVKM. The CDR3 loop spans 13 amino acids. The study, taken as a whole, reports: Reportedly, roughly two months post-transplant, alpha-beta T cells arose from several hundred expanded graft clones.

The sample here was PBMCs, taken before TCRalphabeta/CD19-depleted stem cell transplant. The chain recombines TRBV28 with TRBJ1-2; D gene ambiguous. The clonotype originates from a girl aged 2-10 years with aplastic anemia, due to receive a stem cell transplant. CDR3 bases: TGTGCCAGCAGTTTACTCTATCTCTATGGCTACACCTTC. Its protein product is CASSLLYLYGYTF.